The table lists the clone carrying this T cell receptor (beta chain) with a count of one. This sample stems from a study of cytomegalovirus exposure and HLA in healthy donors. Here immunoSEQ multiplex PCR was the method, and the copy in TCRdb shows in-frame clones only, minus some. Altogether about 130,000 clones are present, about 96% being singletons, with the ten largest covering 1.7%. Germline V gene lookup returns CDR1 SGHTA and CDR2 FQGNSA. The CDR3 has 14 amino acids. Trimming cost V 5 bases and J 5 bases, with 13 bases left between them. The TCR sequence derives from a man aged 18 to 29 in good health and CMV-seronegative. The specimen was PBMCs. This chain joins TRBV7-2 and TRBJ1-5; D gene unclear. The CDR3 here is CASSPRGVDQPQHF. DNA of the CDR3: TGTGCCAGCAGCCCCCGCGGGGTTGATCAGCCCCAGCATTTT.